These T cell receptor beta chains were read from a single sample in a study of blood T cell repertoires in COVID-19. The protocol was immunoSEQ multiplex PCR, while the TCRdb copy is restricted to in-frame clones and leaves out a portion. This sample carries approximately 480,000 clones, around 87% of them seen once, and the ten largest clones take approximately 0.7%. Source material: PBMCs or T cells enriched from blood (not recorded which). Receptor source: a woman aged 18-29 years who had recovered from COVID-19. The CDR3 runs from the conserved cysteine through the conserved F or W. A D gene is named only where the DNA matches it firmly. Clone size appears in some rows only: once, few, many, or a class for an expanded clone.

TRBJ1-5 . once TRBV25-1 CASSEYNGENQPQHF TGTGCCAGCAGTGAATATAACGGGGAGAATCAGCCCCAGCATTTT
TRBJ2-2 TRBD1 once TRBV7-8 CASSLAQGLYPGELFF TGTGCCAGCAGCTTGGCACAGGGGTTGTATCCCGGGGAGCTGTTTTTT
TRBJ1-2 . . TRBV19 CATLGTFYGYTF TGTGCCACTCTCGGGACATTCTATGGCTACACCTTC
TRBJ1-1 TRBD1 . TRBV6-2/TRBV6-3 CASSEGTRGMNTEAFF TGTGCCAGCAGTGAGGGAACCAGGGGGATGAACACTGAAGCTTTCTTT
TRBJ1-6 . . TRBV20-1 CSARVGSPLHF TGCAGTGCTAGGGTGGGCTCACCCCTCCACTTT
TRBJ1-1 . . TRBV5-4 CASSPWSQGGEAFF TGTGCCAGCAGCCCCTGGAGTCAGGGCGGTGAAGCTTTCTTT
TRBJ1-1 . . TRBV6-7 CASSLVEGGTEAFF TGTGCCAGCAGCCTGGTGGAGGGCGGGACTGAAGCTTTCTTT
TRBJ1-2 TRBD1 . TRBV5-1 CASSLTTGGRWGGYTF TGCGCCAGCAGCCTGACCACAGGGGGCAGATGGGGAGGCTACACCTTC
TRBJ2-5 . . TRBV6-5 CASSYSGELYQETQYF TGTGCCAGCAGTTACTCCGGGGAATTGTACCAAGAGACCCAGTACTTC
TRBJ1-1 . . TRBV29-1 CSVDSGTKETEAFF TGCAGCGTTGACTCCGGGACAAAGGAAACTGAAGCTTTCTTT
TRBJ1-1 TRBD1 . TRBV28 CASSLGSTGKTEAFF TGTGCCAGCAGTTTAGGTTCGACAGGGAAAACTGAAGCTTTCTTT
TRBJ1-6 TRBD1 . TRBV27 CASSRRGLAPLHF TGTGCCAGCAGCCGCAGGGGGCTAGCACCCCTCCACTTT
TRBJ1-1 . . TRBV4-1 CASSQTKIDRTWDTEAFF TGCGCCAGCAGCCAAACAAAAATCGACAGGACTTGGGACACTGAAGCTTTCTTT
TRBJ2-5 TRBD1 . TRBV7-9 CASTTTGESQETQYF TGTGCCAGCACCACGACAGGGGAATCACAAGAGACCCAGTACTTC
TRBJ1-5 . once TRBV6-4 CASSLGLQANQPQHF TGTGCCAGCAGTTTAGGACTCCAAGCTAATCAGCCCCAGCATTTT
TRBJ2-3 TRBD2 . TRBV19 CASSPGTSSGTQYF TGTGCCAGTAGTCCCGGGACTAGCAGCGGTACGCAGTATTTT
TRBJ1-5 TRBD1 . TRBV28 CASTLSAGGNQPQHF TGTGCCAGCACCCTTTCGGCAGGGGGAAATCAGCCCCAGCATTTT
TRBJ1-2 . . TRBV2 CASSEARGAYTF TGTGCCAGCAGTGAAGCAAGAGGAGCCTACACCTTC
TRBJ2-3 TRBD2 . TRBV2 CASSRLRAGGNTDTQYF TGTGCCAGCAGCCGCTTGCGAGCGGGGGGGAACACAGATACGCAGTATTTT
TRBJ2-1 TRBD1 . TRBV5-8 CASSSPGQGAFRDEQFF TGTGCCAGCAGCTCTCCCGGACAGGGGGCTTTTAGAGATGAGCAGTTCTTC
TRBJ1-6 TRBD1 . TRBV28 CASRPDRGNSPLHF TGTGCCAGCAGACCCGACAGGGGGAATTCACCCCTCCACTTT
TRBJ2-7 TRBD2 . TRBV7-2 CASSLVSSGTPYEQYF TGTGCCAGCAGCTTAGTGTCTAGCGGGACTCCATACGAGCAGTACTTC
TRBJ1-2 TRBD1 . TRBV7-9 CASSPSGQGDHGYTF TGTGCCAGCAGCCCTTCGGGACAGGGTGACCATGGCTACACCTTC
TRBJ1-5 . once TRBV6-5 CASHTGNQPQHF TGTGCCAGCCATACGGGCAATCAGCCCCAGCATTTT
TRBJ1-1 . . TRBV4-1 CASSQVKQGNTEAFF TGCGCCAGCAGCCAAGTGAAACAGGGGAACACTGAAGCTTTCTTT
TRBJ1-5 . . TRBV4-1 CASSQSLPEAQHF TGCGCCAGCAGCCAATCTCTTCCGGAGGCCCAGCATTTT
TRBJ1-2 . . TRBV7-8 CASSPQRDDRINYGYTF TGTGCCAGCAGCCCCCAAAGAGATGACAGAATTAACTATGGCTACACCTTC
TRBJ1-1 . . TRBV19 CASIQPTTGGGTEAFF TGTGCCAGTATCCAGCCTACCACGGGAGGGGGAACTGAAGCTTTCTTT
TRBJ2-5 TRBD1 . TRBV10-3 CAISEFGTGGQETQYF TGTGCCATCAGTGAATTCGGGACAGGGGGCCAAGAGACCCAGTACTTC
TRBJ2-3 . . TRBV24-1 CATSGRLEGTDTQYF TGTGCCACCAGTGGGAGGTTAGAAGGGACAGATACGCAGTATTTT
TRBJ1-6 TRBD1 . TRBV7-9 CASSGGDSLRAPLHF TGTGCCAGCAGCGGAGGGGACAGTCTACGGGCACCCCTCCACTTT
TRBJ1-4 . . TRBV30 CAYNRDGEKLFF TGTGCCTACAACAGGGATGGGGAAAAACTGTTTTTT
TRBJ1-4 . . TRBV30 CAWNRASNEKLFF TGTGCCTGGAACAGGGCTTCTAATGAAAAACTGTTTTTT
TRBJ1-1 TRBD1 . TRBV10-3 CAVDSQGGTEAFF TGTGCCGTCGATTCCCAGGGGGGCACTGAAGCTTTCTTT
TRBJ1-1 . . TRBV28 CASSLQNEAFF TGTGCCAGCAGTTTACAAAACGAGGCTTTCTTT
TRBJ1-2 TRBD1 . TRBV19 CASSMTGGYGYTF TGTGCCAGTAGTATGACAGGGGGATATGGCTACACCTTC
TRBJ1-4 . . TRBV6-5 CASRLRGTNEKLFF TGTGCCAGCAGATTAAGGGGGACTAATGAAAAACTGTTTTTT
TRBJ2-1 TRBD1 . TRBV4-1 CASSQFATGGHEQFF TGCGCCAGCAGCCAATTCGCGACAGGGGGTCATGAGCAGTTCTTC
TRBJ2-2 . . TRBV5-1 CASSLFSEETGELFF TGCGCCAGCAGCTTATTTTCCGAGGAAACCGGGGAGCTGTTTTTT
TRBJ1-4 . few TRBV15 CATSRAGGSDEKLFF TGTGCCACCAGCAGAGCCGGGGGGTCCGATGAAAAACTGTTTTTT
TRBJ1-2 TRBD1 . TRBV2 CASSIGQGGPYGYTF TGTGCCAGCAGTATAGGACAGGGGGGACCTTATGGCTACACCTTC
TRBJ1-5 . . TRBV5-8 CASSPGISNQPQHF TGTGCCAGCAGTCCAGGGATCAGCAATCAGCCCCAGCATTTT
TRBJ2-5 . . TRBV30 CAWSPGVLGKETQYF TGTGCCTGGAGTCCAGGGGTTCTTGGGAAAGAGACCCAGTACTTC
TRBJ1-1 . . TRBV6-4 CASRPDKQATEAFF TGTGCCAGCAGACCCGACAAGCAGGCCACTGAAGCTTTCTTT
TRBJ2-5 . . TRBV27 CASSSPGRGVETQYF TGTGCCAGCAGTTCCCCGGGCAGGGGAGTCGAGACCCAGTACTTC
TRBJ2-3 TRBD2 . TRBV5-1 CASSLGGTSGNLDTQYF TGCGCCAGCAGCTTGGGGGGGACTAGCGGTAACCTAGATACGCAGTATTTT
TRBJ1-2 . . TRBV3-1/TRBV3-2 CASSPAGPYGYTF TGTGCCAGCAGCCCGGCAGGGCCATATGGCTACACCTTC
TRBJ2-2 . . TRBV11-3 CASSLDRGLSGGELFF TGTGCCAGCAGCTTAGATCGGGGTCTAAGTGGCGGGGAGCTGTTTTTT
TRBJ2-3 TRBD2 . TRBV2 CASSEGTSGGVDTQYF TGTGCCAGCAGTGAAGGGACTAGCGGGGGAGTAGATACGCAGTATTTT
TRBJ1-1 TRBD1 . TRBV25-1 CASSESPGTGMHTEAFF TGTGCCAGCAGTGAATCACCCGGGACAGGGATGCACACTGAAGCTTTCTTT
TRBJ2-5 . . TRBV7-6 CASSLGSGRGREETQYF TGTGCCAGCAGCTTAGGAAGCGGCAGGGGTCGGGAAGAGACCCAGTACTTC
TRBJ1-2 . . TRBV7-3 CASSPDRLDSEYGYTF TGTGCCAGCAGCCCCGACAGATTGGACAGCGAGTATGGCTACACCTTC
TRBJ2-2 TRBD1 once TRBV6-5 CASSYSGTGGRELFF TGTGCCAGCAGTTATTCCGGGACAGGGGGACGGGAGCTGTTTTTT
TRBJ2-7 TRBD2 many TRBV14 CASCSGRGEQYF TGTGCCAGCTGCTCCGGGAGGGGCGAGCAGTACTTC
TRBJ1-5 . once TRBV30 CAWSPGEGLNQPQHF TGTGCCTGGAGCCCCGGGGAGGGTCTCAATCAGCCCCAGCATTTT